This T cell receptor beta chain was captured in a study of T cells in Graves' hyperthyroidism and ophthalmopathy. The overall study: At the time of initial diagnosis and before any treatment, peripheral blood was collected.

Study-wide results and limits: Most clonotypes that expanded in the thyroid above 0.001 also showed up in blood. In validation, the model predicted ophthalmopathy. These predictions came a median roughly six months before onset.

This sample holds PBMCs from approximately 9 ml fresh peripheral blood. Trimming cost V 6 bases and J 0 bases; bases outside gene matches: 5. The CDR3 is 15 residues long. The source material, RNA transcripts, was used to amplify TCR beta CDR3 regions. TCR CDR3 regions were first amplified by RT-PCR with HTBI primers. TCRdb fed the multiplex PCR reads into MiXCR, producing one record per CDR3 protein. The sample lists about 600,000 distinct CDR3 sequences; 14% were seen once. This clonotype occurred a few times. The antigen remains undetermined. The V and J genes are TRBV12-3 or TRBV12-4 and TRBJ1-3; 7 bases are a match to TRBD1. The sequence was collected from a woman younger than 35 with Graves' ophthalmopathy. Sample: blood. CDR3 in amino acids: CASRGQLSSGNTIYF. The CDR3, as DNA: TGTGCCAGCAGGGGACAGCTTAGCTCTGGAAACACCATATATTTT.